The clone carrying this T cell receptor (beta chain) was recorded at least ten times. Its target is unknown. The data were taken from a study of T cell repertoires in cytomegalovirus infection. Whole-study results and caveats: HLA-C-restricted CMV clonotypes gave the most frequent clonotype in two of eight donors.

Germline V gives CDR1 MNHNS, CDR2 SASEGT. This CDR3 spans 15 amino acids. Trimming cost V 5 bases and J 6 bases; bases outside gene matches: 8. In TCRdb, the reads were re-called with MiXCR into one record per CDR3 protein. Of about 25,000 distinct CDR3 sequences in the sample, 20% to 25% were seen once. V and J are TRBV6-1 and TRBJ1-5; 9 nucleotides align to TRBD1. This specimen was CD8+ T cells from cultured PBMCs, taken from culture after CMV antigen stimulation. The sequence was collected from a human donor in good health (CMV status not recorded). Some clones in this sample may be carry-over from other donors' samples. CDR3 protein: CASSPSTGGSQPQHF. Here the CDR3 DNA reads TGTGCCAGCAGTCCTTCGACAGGGGGGAGTCAGCCCCAGCATTTT.